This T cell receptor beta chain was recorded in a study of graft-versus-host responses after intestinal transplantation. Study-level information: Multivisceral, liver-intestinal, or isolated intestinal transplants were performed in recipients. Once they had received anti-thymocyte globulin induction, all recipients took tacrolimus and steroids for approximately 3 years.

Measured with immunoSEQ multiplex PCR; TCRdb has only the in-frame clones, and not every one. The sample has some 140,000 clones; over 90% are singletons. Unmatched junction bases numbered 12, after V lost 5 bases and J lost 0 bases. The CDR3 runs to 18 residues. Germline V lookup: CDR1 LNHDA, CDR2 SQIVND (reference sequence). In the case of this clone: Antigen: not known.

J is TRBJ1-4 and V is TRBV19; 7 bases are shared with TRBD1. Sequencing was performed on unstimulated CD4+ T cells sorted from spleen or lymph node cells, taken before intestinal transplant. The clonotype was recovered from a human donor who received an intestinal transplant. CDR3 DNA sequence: TGTGCCAGTAGTGTCGGGACAGTGGTTGAGGCAACTAATGAAAAACTGTTTTTT. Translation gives CASSVGTVVEATNEKLFF.